This entry concerns a single TCR beta chain. No antigen is known for it. This entry belongs to a study of PD-L1 blockade in urothelial cancer. For the study at large: From 0 to 3 prior chemotherapy regimens had been given to the patients. Blood samples had a median of 141,255 T cells.

Study-wide results and caveats: Enhanced expansion of tumor-associated blood clones at 3 weeks characterized durable-benefit patients.

TCRdb keeps only in-frame clones here, not all; method: immunoSEQ multiplex PCR. The sample carries some 50,000 clones, around nine tenths recorded once. Time point denoted: pretreatment peripheral blood. Patients were living with locally advanced or metastatic urothelial carcinoma. This CDR3 spans 15 amino acids. V lost 0 bases to trimming and J lost 7 bases, with 14 bases between them. Germline V CDR1 and CDR2: SGHDN, FVKESK. The chain employs TRBV14 and TRBJ2-3, with D unclear. Sequencing used PBMCs, obtained around atezolizumab (anti-PD-L1) treatment. This sequence was found in an older woman with urothelial cancer. The CDR3 here is CASSQELAATNTQYF. The CDR3 DNA reads as TGTGCCAGCAGCCAAGAATTAGCTGCAACAAATACGCAGTATTTT. Looking up the rest from reference TRBV14 and TRBJ2-3 gives the full variable domain: EAGVTQFPSHSVIEKGQTVTLRCDPISGHDNLYWYRRVMGKEIKFLLHFVKESKQDESGMPNNRFLAERTGGTYSTLKVQPAELEDSGVYFCASSQELAATNTQYFGPGTRLTVL.